This paragraph covers one T cell receptor beta chain sequence. The sample belongs to a study of blood T cells in healthy people across ages. This CDR3 contains 16 residues. Germline CDR1 and CDR2: SQVTM and ANQGSEA. Trimming shortened V by 1 base and J by 2 bases, and 17 bases separated the two germline ends. Next came a second PCR, run for about 6 to 11 cycles, which used a sample-barcoded 5' primer along with a J-beta primer mix. Carrying 12 random nucleotides, a template-switch adaptor labeled each individual cDNA molecule. Each CDR3 protein gets one entry after TCRdb re-called the 5' RACE reads with MiXCR. Here the sample spans 700,000 or so distinct CDR3 sequences, about a fifth being singletons.

The TCR sequence derives from a man between 65 and 80 years old in good health. This chain joins TRBV29-1 and TRBJ2-5; maybe TRBD1 (6 bases). Source material: blood. CDR3 in amino acids: CSVEAPLQGYQETQYF. The CDR3, as DNA: TGCAGCGTTGAAGCCCCTTTACAGGGATATCAAGAGACCCAGTACTTC.